The 24 T cell receptor beta chains below all came from one sample that was sequenced in a study of T cell repertoires in cytomegalovirus infection. MiXCR, applied by TCRdb to the reads, yields one record per CDR3 protein. The sample has hundreds of thousands of distinct CDR3 sequences; 35% to 45% are singletons. The sequenced material came from PBMCs. These receptors originate from a human donor in good health (CMV status not recorded). Some clones in this sample may be carry-over from other donors' samples.

This clonotype has just a few counts. V gene TRBV4-1 combines with J gene TRBJ2-3; TRBD2 might be the D (6 bases). This CDR3 spans 15 amino acids. Germline V gene lookup returns CDR1 MGHRA and CDR2 YSYEKL. The V and J ends lost 4 bases and 5 bases respectively, with 16 bases between them. The CDR3 bases are TGCGCCAGCAGCCCACTAGCTGTCTCAAAAGATACGCAGTATTTT. Its protein is CASSPLAVSKDTQYF.

The V call is TRBV19, the J call TRBJ1-6; possibly TRBD1 for D (5 bases). CDR1 LNHDA and CDR2 SQIVND come from the germline V gene (reference sequence). The CDR3 sequence is 17 residues long. The V end lost 6 bases, the J end lost 5 bases, and 20 bases lay between the germline ends. DNA of the CDR3: TGTGCCAGTAGCCCTCTGGGGGGGTTACCAAATAATTCACCCCTCCACTTT. As protein: CASSPLGGLPNNSPLHF.

This sequence joins TRBV4-1 and TRBJ1-1; possibly TRBD1 for D (5 bases). Per the germline V gene, CDR1 is MGHRA and CDR2 is YSYEKL. CDR3 length: 14 residues. V lost 2 bases and J 8 bases, leaving 15 bases between the germline ends. The CDR3 DNA sequence: TGCGCCAGCAGCCAAATGGCGCCGGGGACGGAAGCTTTCTTT. It translates to CASSQMAPGTEAFF.

The chain has TRBV20-1 and TRBJ2-1; D gene ambiguous. Trimming pared 7 bases from V and 8 bases from J, leaving 9 bases between. Germline CDR1 and CDR2: DFQATT and SNEGSKA (reference sequence). There are 10 residues in the CDR3. The DNA of the CDR3 is TGCAGTGTTATAGGTCATGAGCAGTTCTTC. Translated: CSVIGHEQFF.

This chain joins TRBV11-3 and TRBJ2-2; a weak D match, TRBD2 (5 bases). Trimming left V 5 bases short and J 5 bases short, with 12 bases between. The germline V gene has CDR1 SGHNT and CDR2 YENEEA. The CDR3 sequence is 14 residues long. The CDR3 DNA sequence: TGTGCCAGCAGCCGGGCCACGGGGACCGGGGAGCTGTTTTTT. It codes for CASSRATGTGELFF.

The rearrangement links TRBV20-1 to TRBJ2-5; D possibly corresponds to TRBD1 (6 bases). Per germline, CDR1 DFQATT and CDR2 SNEGSKA (reference sequence). The CDR3 has 14 amino acids. Trimming removed 3 bases from V and 0 bases from J, with 11 bases in between. The CDR3 DNA sequence: TGCAGTGCTAGGGGGGCCGGTAACCAAGAGACCCAGTACTTC. It specifies CSARGAGNQETQYF.

This clonotype has more than one count but fewer than ten. The V and J genes are TRBV4-1 and TRBJ1-1; D is unclear. The ends were cut back, 1 base at V and 3 bases at J, with 12 bases in the middle. CDR1 and CDR2 from the germline V gene are MGHRA and YSYEKL. The CDR3 has 15 amino acids. CDR3: CASSQAAREDTEAFF. The CDR3 nucleotides read TGCGCCAGCAGCCAAGCGGCAAGGGAGGACACTGAAGCTTTCTTT.

At least ten counts were recorded for this clonotype. V is TRBV6-1 and J is TRBJ2-3; TRBD2 aligns across 7 bases. Looked up from germline, CDR1 is MNHNS and CDR2 is SASEGT. V trimming: 1 base; J trimming: 2 bases; junction bases outside the gene matches: 0. The length of the CDR3 is 14 residues. The CDR3 protein is CASSEGLATDTQYF. CDR3 DNA sequence: TGTGCCAGCAGTGAAGGACTAGCCACAGATACGCAGTATTTT.

This clonotype was seen only a few times. V usage is TRBV30 and J usage is TRBJ2-2; unclear D gene. The V gene lost 3 bases and the J gene lost 8 bases, with 10 bases spanning the gap. The V gene's germline CDR1 is GTSNPN and CDR2 SVGIG (reference sequence). This CDR3 is built from 12 residues. The CDR3 region has the DNA TGTGCCTGGAGGGCCGAAACTGGGGAGCTGTTTTTT. Protein sequence: CAWRAETGELFF. The full variable domain, with the rest looked up from reference TRBV30 and TRBJ2-2, is SQTIHQWPATLVQPVGSPLSLECTVEGTSNPNLYWYRQAAGRGLQLLFYSVGIGQISSEVPQNLSASRPQDRQFILSSKKLLLSDSGFYLCAWRAETGELFFGEGSRLTVL.

This clonotype appeared a few times. The chain joins TRBV2 to TRBJ1-4; no clear D. Germline CDR1 is SNHLY and CDR2 is FYNNEI. The CDR3 consists of 13 residues. Trimming took 3 bases from V and 8 from J, leaving 10 bases between them. CDR3 sequence reads: CASSESTLEKLFF. CDR3 DNA sequence: TGTGCCAGCAGTGAGAGCACTTTAGAAAAACTGTTTTTT. Full variable domain (outside the CDR3, taken from reference TRBV2 and TRBJ1-4): EPEVTQTPSHQVTQMGQEVILRCVPISNHLYFYWYRQILGQKVEFLVSFYNNEISEKSEIFDDQFSVERPDGSNFTLKIRSTKLEDSAMYFCASSESTLEKLFFGSGTQLSVL.

The chain links TRBV4-1 to TRBJ2-2; 11 bases are a match to TRBD2. There are 17 residues in the CDR3. After removal of 3 bases from V and 6 bases from J, the junction contained 9 bases not matched to a gene. The germline V gene has CDR1 MGHRA and CDR2 YSYEKL. The CDR3 nucleotides are TGCGCCAGCAGCCAGTACGGACTAGCGGGTTCCCCCGGGGAGCTGTTTTTT. Protein product: CASSQYGLAGSPGELFF.

The chain employs TRBV20-1 and TRBJ2-1; no reliable D call. V was shortened by 2 bases and J by 0 bases, with 8 bases between the two germline ends. The CDR3 is 14 amino acids. CDR1 and CDR2 from the germline V gene are DFQATT and SNEGSKA (reference sequence). This CDR3 is CSARSTTSYNEQFF. CDR3 nucleotide sequence: TGCAGTGCTAGATCAACGACCTCCTACAATGAGCAGTTCTTC.

In its sample, this clonotype was seen a few times. This chain uses TRBV7-8 with TRBJ1-4, with D unclear. Trimming left V 3 bases short and J 7 bases short, with 21 bases between. This CDR3 is built from 17 residues. CDR1 and CDR2 (germline): SGHVS, FQNEAQ. The CDR3 reads CASSLSFGSTRLEKLFF. In nucleotides, the CDR3 is TGTGCCAGCAGCTTGTCATTTGGCTCGACCCGTCTTGAAAAACTGTTTTTT.

This clonotype is labeled as medium-sized (0.01 to 0.1%). V usage is TRBV7-2 and J usage is TRBJ2-7; 11 nucleotides agree with TRBD2. After removal of 1 base from V and 4 bases from J, the junction contained 3 bases not matched to a gene. This CDR3 region has 15 residues. Germline V lookup: CDR1 SGHTA, CDR2 FQGNSA. The CDR3 protein is CASSLVAGGTYEQYF. CDR3 DNA: TGTGCCAGCAGCTTAGTAGCGGGAGGGACGTACGAGCAGTACTTC.

This clonotype was picked up a small number of times. The V gene is TRBV10-3, the J gene TRBJ2-7, with a tentative D call TRBD2 (6 bases). Trimming shortened V by 7 bases and J by 2 bases, and 12 bases separated the two germline ends. Germline CDR1 reads ENHRY; CDR2 reads SYGVKD. CDR3 length: 13 residues. CDR3 nucleotides: TGTGCCATCACCAGCGGGCCTACCTACGAGCAGTACTTC. It translates to CAITSGPTYEQYF.

This clonotype was seen at least ten times. This chain links TRBV7-2 with TRBJ1-4; perhaps TRBD1 as D (5 bases). Per the germline V gene, CDR1 is SGHTA and CDR2 is FQGNSA. V lost 5 bases and J 0 bases, leaving 10 bases between the germline ends. CDR3 length: 15 amino acids. CDR3: CASSPTVSTNEKLFF. In DNA, the CDR3 is TGTGCCAGCAGCCCGACAGTCTCAACTAATGAAAAACTGTTTTTT.

The V and J genes are TRBV11-2 and TRBJ1-2, with D perhaps matching TRBD1 (6 bases). The CDR3 extends over 16 amino acids. With 0 bases removed from V and 4 bases from J, the gap between germline ends came to 15 bases. Germline CDR1 is SGHAT and CDR2 is FQNNGV. CDR3 coding DNA: TGTGCCAGCAGCTTAGATGTCAGGGGCTTCGGCTATGGCTACACCTTC. This codes for CASSLDVRGFGYGYTF.

The chain is built from TRBV20-1 and TRBJ2-2; no reliable D call. Trimming took off 0 bases at V and 3 bases at J, with 11 bases between the two ends. CDR3 length: 15 amino acids. Germline values: CDR1 DFQATT, CDR2 SNEGSKA (reference sequence). This chain's CDR3 is CSARDLAVHTGELFF. Written as DNA, the CDR3 is TGCAGTGCTAGAGATCTGGCGGTTCACACCGGGGAGCTGTTTTTT.

The CDR3 DNA is TGTGCCAGCAGCTTAAGGCCTAGCGGGGGGCAAGAGACCCAGTACTTC. Its translation: CASSLRPSGGQETQYF. The chain recombines TRBV11-2 with TRBJ2-5, with 11 bases matching TRBD2. This CDR3 is 16 amino acids long. V gave up 2 bases and J gave up 2 bases; unmatched junction bases: 4. The germline V gene encodes CDR1 SGHAT and CDR2 FQNNGV.

There are a few counts of this clonotype. The chain employs TRBV28 and TRBJ2-1, with 9 nucleotides matching TRBD2. The CDR3 loop spans 15 amino acids. V dropped 2 bases and J dropped 3; count of bases not matched to a gene: 2. Germline loops: CDR1 MDHEN, CDR2 SYDVKM. As DNA, the CDR3 is TGTGCCAGCAGTTTAAGCGGGGGGATCTACAATGAGCAGTTCTTC. Its protein is CASSLSGGIYNEQFF.

The genes are TRBV19 and TRBJ1-1; 8 bases map to TRBD1. The CDR3 covers 15 residues. Germline CDR1 LNHDA, CDR2 SQIVND (reference sequence). V trimming: 6 bases; J trimming: 1 base; junction bases outside the gene matches: 7. The CDR3 loop reads CASSPGTGKNTEAFF. CDR3 bases: TGTGCCAGTAGCCCCGGGACAGGCAAGAACACTGAAGCTTTCTTT.

The V gene is TRBV6-5, the J gene TRBJ2-3, with D possibly TRBD1 on 6 matching bases. CDR3 length: 17 residues. Germline-derived CDR1 and CDR2 are MNHEY and SVGAGI. With 0 bases removed from V and 2 bases from J, the gap between germline ends came to 15 bases. The CDR3 nucleotides read TGTGCCAGCAGTTACTCGTATTCCGCAGGGGCCACAGATACGCAGTATTTT. Protein sequence: CASSYSYSAGATDTQYF.

CDR3 DNA: TGTGCCAGCACCCCAGACAGCTACGAGCAGTACTTC. This codes for CASTPDSYEQYF. V gene TRBV12-3 or TRBV12-4 combines with J gene TRBJ2-7; a weak D match, TRBD1 (5 bases). The CDR3 contains 12 residues. V lost 7 bases, J lost 3 bases, and 10 bases lay in between.

This clonotype has just a few counts. The rearrangement joins TRBV12-3 or TRBV12-4 to TRBJ2-2, with unresolved D. V was shortened by 6 bases and J by 0 bases, with 11 bases between the two germline ends. This CDR3 is built from 15 residues. CDR3 DNA: TGTGCCAGCAGCCCCCTCAACTCGAACACCGGGGAGCTGTTTTTT. It translates to CASSPLNSNTGELFF.